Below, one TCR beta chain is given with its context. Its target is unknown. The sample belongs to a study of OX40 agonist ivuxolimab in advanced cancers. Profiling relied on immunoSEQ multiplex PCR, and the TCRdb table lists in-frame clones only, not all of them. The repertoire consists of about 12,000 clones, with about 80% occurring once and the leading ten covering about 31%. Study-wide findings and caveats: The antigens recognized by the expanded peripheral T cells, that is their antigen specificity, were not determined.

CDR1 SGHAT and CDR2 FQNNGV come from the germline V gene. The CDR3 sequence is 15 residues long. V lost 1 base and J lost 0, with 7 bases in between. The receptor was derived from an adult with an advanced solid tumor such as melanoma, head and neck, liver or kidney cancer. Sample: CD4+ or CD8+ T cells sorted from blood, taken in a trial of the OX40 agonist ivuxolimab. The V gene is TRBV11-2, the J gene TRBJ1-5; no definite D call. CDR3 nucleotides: TGTGCCAGCAGCTTAGGACCCAATAGCAATCAGCCCCAGCATTTT. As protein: CASSLGPNSNQPQHF.